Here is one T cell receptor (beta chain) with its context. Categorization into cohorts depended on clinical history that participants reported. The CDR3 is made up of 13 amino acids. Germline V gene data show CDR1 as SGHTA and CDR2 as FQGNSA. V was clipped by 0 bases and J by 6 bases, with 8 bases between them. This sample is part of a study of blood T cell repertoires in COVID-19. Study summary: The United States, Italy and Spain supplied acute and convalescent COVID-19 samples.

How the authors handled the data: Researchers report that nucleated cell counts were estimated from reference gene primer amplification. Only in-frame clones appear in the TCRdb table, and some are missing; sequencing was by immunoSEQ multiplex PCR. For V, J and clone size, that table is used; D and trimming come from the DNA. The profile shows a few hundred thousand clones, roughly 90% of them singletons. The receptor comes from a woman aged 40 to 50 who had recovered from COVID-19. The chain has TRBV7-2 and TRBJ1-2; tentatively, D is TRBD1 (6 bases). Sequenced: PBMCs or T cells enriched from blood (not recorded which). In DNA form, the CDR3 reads TGTGCCAGCAGCTTAGCTCCAGGGGATGGCTACACCTTC. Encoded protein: CASSLAPGDGYTF.